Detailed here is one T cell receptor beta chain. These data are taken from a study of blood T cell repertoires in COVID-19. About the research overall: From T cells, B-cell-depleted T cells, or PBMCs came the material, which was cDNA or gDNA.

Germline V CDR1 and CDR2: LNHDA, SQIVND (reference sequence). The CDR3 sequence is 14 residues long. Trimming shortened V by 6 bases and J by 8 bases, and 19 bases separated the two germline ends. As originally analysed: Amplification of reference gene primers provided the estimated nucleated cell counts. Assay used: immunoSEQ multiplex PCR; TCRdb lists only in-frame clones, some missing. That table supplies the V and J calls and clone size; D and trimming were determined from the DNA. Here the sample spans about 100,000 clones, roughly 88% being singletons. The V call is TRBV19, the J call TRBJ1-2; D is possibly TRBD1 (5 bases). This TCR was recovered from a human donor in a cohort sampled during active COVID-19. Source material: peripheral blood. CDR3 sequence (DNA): TGTGCCAGTAGCGTTCCTTGGGGGGTAGGCGGCTACACCTTC. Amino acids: CASSVPWGVGGYTF.